A single sample gave rise to the 24 T cell receptor beta chains below, sequenced in a study of blood T cell repertoires in COVID-19 (dated by TCRdb to 2019 to 2021). Library creation used the immunoSEQ multiplex PCR assay. Sourced from immuneACCESS, this table was stored by TCRdb with only in-frame sequences that have V and J called. A share of the clones is absent; for the studies checked, an unresolved V gene accounts for under half, and the remainder has no known explanation. Present in this sample are more than 85,000 clones, 65% to 90% of which were seen just once. The ten largest clones take up less than 3% of the sample. The sequenced sample consisted of PBMCs or T cells enriched from blood (not recorded which). All receptors come from a woman aged 45 to 65 who had recovered from COVID-19.

This clone was detected only a few times. The chain recombines TRBV4-1 with TRBJ1-1, with TRBD1 matching over 8 bases. Germline V gives CDR1 MGHRA, CDR2 YSYEKL. V was clipped by 4 bases and J by 3 bases; unmatched bases: 13. The CDR3 spans 17 residues. The CDR3 DNA is TGCGCCAGCAGCCCTACACAGGGGGTGTATATGTACACTGAAGCTTTCTTT. It specifies CASSPTQGVYMYTEAFF.

CDR3 DNA: TGTGCCATCAGTTTCCAGGGGGCCACTTACAATGAGCAGTTCTTC. It encodes CAISFQGATYNEQFF. The chain employs TRBV10-3 and TRBJ2-1; 8 positions agree with TRBD1. This CDR3 comprises 15 residues. Per germline, CDR1 ENHRY and CDR2 SYGVKD. The trim removed 5 bases at V and 4 bases at J, leaving 7 bases unmatched.

The V gene is TRBV11-2, the J gene TRBJ1-6; unclear D gene. This CDR3 contains 13 residues. Germline assignment: CDR1 SGHAT and CDR2 FQNNGV. V was clipped by 0 bases and J by 8 bases, with 5 bases between them. The CDR3 region has the DNA TGTGCCAGCAGCTTAGATCTTCATTCACCCCTCCACTTT. It encodes CASSLDLHSPLHF.

This chain connects TRBV9 to TRBJ2-2, with 7 bases identical to TRBD2. Germline CDR1 and CDR2: SGDLS and YYNGEE. Trimming removed 0 bases from V and 4 bases from J; junction bases left unmatched: 9. The CDR3 is 17 amino acids. CDR3 sequence: CASSVAGAGAGTGELFF. CDR3 bases: TGTGCCAGCAGCGTAGCTGGGGCGGGAGCGGGCACCGGGGAGCTGTTTTTT.

This rearrangement joins TRBV2 to TRBJ1-5; maybe TRBD1 (6 bases). With 8 bases removed from V and 7 bases from J, the gap between germline ends came to 15 bases. This CDR3 has 13 residues. Looked up from germline, CDR1 is SNHLY and CDR2 is FYNNEI. CDR3: CASQGDISQPQHF. DNA of the CDR3: TGTGCCAGCCAAGGGGACATCTCACAGCCCCAGCATTTT. Full variable domain (remainder filled in from reference TRBV2 and TRBJ1-5): EPEVTQTPSHQVTQMGQEVILRCVPISNHLYFYWYRQILGQKVEFLVSFYNNEISEKSEIFDDQFSVERPDGSNFTLKIRSTKLEDSAMYFCASQGDISQPQHFGDGTRLSIL.

The chain has TRBV5-1 and TRBJ2-7; weak D call: TRBD1 (6 bases). V was pared by 1 base and J by 2 bases, with 7 bases between. The germline V gene has CDR1 SGHRS and CDR2 YFSETQ. This CDR3 region has 13 residues. The DNA for the CDR3 is TGCGCCAGCAGCTTGCAGGGGACCTACGAGCAGTACTTC. Translating gives CASSLQGTYEQYF.

The chain joins TRBV7-9 to TRBJ1-2, with D unclear. Trimming took 2 bases from V and 6 from J, leaving 7 bases between them. Germline assignment: CDR1 SEHNR and CDR2 FQNEAQ (reference sequence). This CDR3 has 12 residues. In nucleotides, the CDR3 is TGTGCCAGCAGCTTAACTGCCAATGGCTACACCTTC. It yields the protein CASSLTANGYTF.

The CDR3 reads CASSLRDYGYTF. The CDR3 DNA sequence: TGTGCCAGCAGTCTCAGGGACTATGGCTACACCTTC. The gene calls are TRBV6-6 and TRBJ1-2; D might be TRBD1 (5 bases). The V gene's germline CDR1 is MNHNY and CDR2 SVGAGI (reference sequence). The CDR3 spans 12 residues. The V end lost 5 bases, the J end lost 3 bases, and 7 bases lay between the germline ends.

This clone was seen just once. J is TRBJ1-1 and V is TRBV28; a possible D gene is TRBD1 (5 bases). The length of the CDR3 is 14 residues. The V end was cut by 3 bases, the J end by 1 base, with 9 bases between. Per the germline V gene, CDR1 is MDHEN and CDR2 is SYDVKM. The CDR3 nucleotides are TGTGCCAGCAGTTTGGGGCAGAAGAACACTGAAGCTTTCTTT. As protein: CASSLGQKNTEAFF.

This chain connects TRBV5-4 to TRBJ2-7; 8 bases match TRBD2. This CDR3 is built from 14 residues. Germline V lookup: CDR1 SGHNT, CDR2 YYREEE (reference sequence). V shed 4 bases and J 4 bases; nucleotides not matched to a gene: 7. The CDR3 protein is CASSAAGVGYEQYF. For the CDR3, the DNA is TGTGCCAGCAGCGCAGCGGGAGTCGGGTACGAGCAGTACTTC. Filled out from reference TRBV5-4 and TRBJ2-7, the complete variable domain reads ETGVTQSPTHLIKTRGQQVTLRCSSQSGHNTVSWYQQALGQGPQFIFQYYREEENGRGNFPPRFSGLQFPNYSSELNVNALELDDSALYLCASSAAGVGYEQYFGPGTRLTVT.

This clone was seen a single time. The rearrangement uses TRBV4-1 and TRBJ2-5; TRBD1 matches at 9 bases. J was trimmed by 6 bases and V by 0 bases; bases with no gene match: 8. CDR3 length: 16 amino acids. Germline lookup yields CDR1 MGHRA and CDR2 YSYEKL. Here the CDR3 reads CASSQELGQGRKTQYF. CDR3 sequence (DNA): TGCGCCAGCAGCCAAGAACTGGGACAGGGAAGGAAGACCCAGTACTTC.

The V gene is TRBV28, the J gene TRBJ1-2; the match to TRBD1 covers 10 bases. In germline, CDR1 is MDHEN, CDR2 SYDVKM. V lost 3 bases and J lost 8; bases outside the gene matches: 9. The CDR3 is 15 residues long. The CDR3 region has the DNA TGTGCCAGCAGTTTGACAGGGGGCTCGGTTCGGGGCTACACCTTC. It translates to CASSLTGGSVRGYTF.

This clone showed up just once. This sequence joins TRBV11-3 and TRBJ2-1, with 8 bases aligning to TRBD2. CDR1 and CDR2 (germline): SGHNT, YENEEA. This CDR3 spans 16 amino acids. J lost 3 bases, V lost 0 bases, and 4 bases had no gene match. In DNA form, the CDR3 reads TGTGCCAGCAGCTTAGACGTAGCGGGACACTACAATGAGCAGTTCTTC. Its translation is CASSLDVAGHYNEQFF.

The chain carries TRBV15 and TRBJ1-2, with 8 bases that match TRBD1. The germline V gene has CDR1 LNHNV and CDR2 YYDKDF (reference sequence). CDR3 size: 12 residues. The J segment lost 9 bases and the V segment lost 4 bases, leaving 4 bases of the junction unmatched. CDR3: CATSTGQGSYTF. Here the CDR3 DNA reads TGTGCCACCAGCACAGGACAGGGTAGCTACACCTTC.

This sequence joins TRBV19 and TRBJ1-1; perhaps TRBD1 as D (6 bases). The CDR3 is made up of 14 amino acids. V was clipped by 5 bases and J by 1 base, with 11 bases between them. Germline V gene lookup returns CDR1 LNHDA and CDR2 SQIVND (reference sequence). The CDR3 loop reads CASSPTGPNTEAFF. CDR3 in DNA: TGTGCCAGTAGTCCTACAGGGCCGAACACTGAAGCTTTCTTT.

This chain uses TRBV5-1 with TRBJ1-3, with D maybe TRBD1 (5 bases). Per germline, CDR1 SGHRS and CDR2 YFSETQ. This CDR3 comprises 16 residues. Trimming took 1 base from V and 2 from J, leaving 13 bases between them. CDR3 sequence: CASSLWQGTAGNTIYF. In DNA, the CDR3 is TGCGCCAGCAGCTTGTGGCAGGGTACGGCTGGAAACACCATATATTTT.

The chain carries TRBV28 and TRBJ2-4, with TRBD2 matching over 10 bases. Germline V gives CDR1 MDHEN, CDR2 SYDVKM. The V and J ends lost 5 bases and 5 bases, in that order; junction bases with no gene match: 3. The CDR3 runs to 14 residues. CDR3 coding DNA: TGTGCCAGCAGTCCTGGACTAGCGGAAAACATTCAGTACTTC. Protein product: CASSPGLAENIQYF.

The chain has TRBV5-1 and TRBJ1-6; no clear D. Trimming took off 7 bases at V and 6 bases at J, with 17 bases between the two ends. The CDR3 has 15 amino acids. CDR1 and CDR2 (germline): SGHRS, YFSETQ. CDR3 nucleotides: TGCGCCAGCCGTCCCCTCGGGAGTTTTAATTCACCCCTCCACTTT. Its protein product is CASRPLGSFNSPLHF.

This clone appeared a single time. This chain links TRBV6-4 with TRBJ2-7, with 12 bases fitting TRBD2. The V gene end was trimmed by 5 bases and the J gene end by 6 bases; junction bases not matched to a gene: 5. Germline CDR1 MRHNA, CDR2 SNTAGT. The CDR3 contains 14 residues. The DNA for the CDR3 is TGTGCCAGCAGTAGACTAGCGGGAGTTGGCGAGCAGTACTTC. Translating it yields CASSRLAGVGEQYF.

This chain uses TRBV7-8 with TRBJ2-1; 7 bases are shared with TRBD1. The length of the CDR3 is 16 residues. V was pared by 1 base and J by 2 bases, with 5 bases of the junction left unmatched. Germline assignment: CDR1 SGHVS and CDR2 FQNEAQ. As DNA, the CDR3 is TGTGCCAGCAGCTTAGAGGGGGCTGGTCCCTACAATGAGCAGTTCTTC. Translating it yields CASSLEGAGPYNEQFF. Supplemented by reference TRBV7-8 and TRBJ2-1, the full variable domain reads GAGVSQSPRYKVAKRGQDVALRCDPISGHVSLFWYQQALGQGPEFLTYFQNEAQLDKSGLPSDRFFAERPEGSVSTLKIQRTQQEDSAVYLCASSLEGAGPYNEQFFGPGTRLTVL.

The rearrangement uses TRBV7-6 and TRBJ2-1; 8 bases are a match to TRBD2. Germline-derived CDR1 and CDR2 are SGHVS and FNYEAQ. V lost 4 bases, J lost 1 base, and 6 bases stayed unmatched. The CDR3 loop spans 16 amino acids. The CDR3 DNA sequence: TGTGCCAGCAGCTCCGAATTAGCGGGGTCCTACAATGAGCAGTTCTTC. The encoded protein is CASSSELAGSYNEQFF.

The rearrangement uses TRBV19 and TRBJ2-7; 8 bases are a match to TRBD1. This CDR3 is built from 13 residues. In germline, CDR1 is LNHDA, CDR2 SQIVND (reference sequence). With V trimmed by 5 bases and J by 3 bases, 3 bases remained unmatched. CDR3 in DNA: TGTGCCAGTAGTCCCACAGGGGGCTACGAGCAGTACTTC. Protein sequence: CASSPTGGYEQYF.

V and J are TRBV9 and TRBJ1-2; no clear D. Trimming removed 0 bases at V and 6 bases at J, with 12 bases between. The CDR3 runs 14 residues. Germline loops: CDR1 SGDLS, CDR2 YYNGEE. The CDR3 bases are TGTGCCAGCAGCGTAGGAACAGTCGATCATGGCTACACCTTC. Translated, it gives CASSVGTVDHGYTF. The variable domain in full, completed from reference TRBV9 and TRBJ1-2, reads DSGVTQTPKHLITATGQRVTLRCSPRSGDLSVYWYQQSLDQGLQFLIQYYNGEERAKGNILERFSAQQFPDLHSELNLSSLELGDSALYFCASSVGTVDHGYTFGSGTRLTVV.

The chain recombines TRBV18 with TRBJ2-3, with D unresolved. Trimming pared 1 base from V and 0 bases from J, leaving 5 bases between. In germline, CDR1 is KGHSH, CDR2 LQKENI. The CDR3 extends over 14 amino acids. The CDR3 sequence is CASSPLQSTDTQYF. The CDR3 coding sequence is TGTGCCAGCTCACCACTACAGAGCACAGATACGCAGTATTTT.